This T cell receptor (beta chain) was captured in a study of blood T cell repertoires in COVID-19. In the study overall: Both acute and convalescent COVID-19 samples were obtained from the United States, Italy and Spain.

In the authors' workflow: Estimates of nucleated cell counts were drawn from the amplification of reference gene primers. Method: immunoSEQ multiplex PCR; TCRdb's copy keeps in-frame clones and lacks some. V, J and clone size were drawn from that table, and D and trimming were deduced from the DNA. This table has about 250,000 clones, about 91% appearing once. During active infection, Seattle patients enrolled and were then monitored through disease. Sequencing was performed on peripheral blood. The TCR originated in a woman aged 25-40 years with COVID-19, enrolled during active disease.

CDR3 sequence reads: CAISTEPLQPQHF. The CDR3 DNA is TGTGCCATCAGTACCGAGCCTTTGCAGCCCCAGCATTTT. J is TRBJ1-5 and V is TRBV10-3; no definite D call. Trimming left V 5 bases short and J 7 bases short, with 12 bases between. Germline V gene sequence: CDR1 ENHRY, CDR2 SYGVKD. The CDR3 runs 13 residues.